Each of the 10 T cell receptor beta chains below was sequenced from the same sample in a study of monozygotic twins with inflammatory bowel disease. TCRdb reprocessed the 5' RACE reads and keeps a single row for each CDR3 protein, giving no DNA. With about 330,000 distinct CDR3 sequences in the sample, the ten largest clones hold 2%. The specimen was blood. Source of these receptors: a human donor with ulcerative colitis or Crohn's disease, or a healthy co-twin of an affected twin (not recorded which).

The CDR3 loop reads CSVDQGNYEQYF. The chain combines TRBV29-1 with TRBJ2-7; lacking DNA, the TRBD1 call made by TCRdb goes unchecked. The CDR3 runs 12 residues. Germline CDR1 and CDR2: SQVTM and ANQGSEA.

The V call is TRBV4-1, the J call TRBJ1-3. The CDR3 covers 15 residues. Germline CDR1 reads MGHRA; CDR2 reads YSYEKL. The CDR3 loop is CASSQDLVSGNTIYF.

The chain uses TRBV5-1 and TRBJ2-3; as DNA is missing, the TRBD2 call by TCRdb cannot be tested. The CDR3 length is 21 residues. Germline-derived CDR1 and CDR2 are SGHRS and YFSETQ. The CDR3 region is CASSLDPVPGLAGAEQDTQYF.

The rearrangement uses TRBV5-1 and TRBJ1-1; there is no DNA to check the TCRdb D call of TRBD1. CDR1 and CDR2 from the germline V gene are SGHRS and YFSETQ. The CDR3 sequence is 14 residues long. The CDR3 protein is CASSGGLTNTEAFF.

The chain's CDR3 is CASSQDWGETQYF. The chain carries TRBV4-3 and TRBJ2-5; TCRdb picks TRBD1, but there is no DNA to check that call. Germline V gene sequence: CDR1 LGHNA, CDR2 YSLEER. The CDR3 length is 13 residues.

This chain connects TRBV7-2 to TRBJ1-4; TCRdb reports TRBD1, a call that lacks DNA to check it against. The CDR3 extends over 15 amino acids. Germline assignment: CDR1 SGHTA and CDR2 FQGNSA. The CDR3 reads CASSYVGGVDEKLFF.

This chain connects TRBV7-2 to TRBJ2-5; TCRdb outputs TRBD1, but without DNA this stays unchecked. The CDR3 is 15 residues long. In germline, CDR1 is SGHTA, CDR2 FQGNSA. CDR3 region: CASRPVRDSRETQYF.

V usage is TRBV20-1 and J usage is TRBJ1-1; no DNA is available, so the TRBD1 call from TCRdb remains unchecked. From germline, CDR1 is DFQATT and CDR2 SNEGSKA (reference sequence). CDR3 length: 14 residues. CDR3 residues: CSARKGGRNTEAFF.

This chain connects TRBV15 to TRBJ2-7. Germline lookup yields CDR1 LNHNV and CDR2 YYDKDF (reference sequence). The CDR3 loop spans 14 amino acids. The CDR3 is CATSRGGASYEQYF.

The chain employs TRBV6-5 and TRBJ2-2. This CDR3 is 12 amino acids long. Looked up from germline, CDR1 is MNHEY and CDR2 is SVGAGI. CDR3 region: CASSRTTGELFF.